A single sample is the source of the 20 T cell receptor beta chains below, sequenced in a study of blood T cell repertoires in COVID-19. Clones were read by immunoSEQ multiplex PCR, and TCRdb kept only the in-frame ones, dropping some. The sample has 140,000 or so clones, roughly 80% seen once. The sample consisted of peripheral blood. Receptors were obtained from a human donor in a cohort sampled during active COVID-19.

This rearrangement joins TRBV5-4 to TRBJ2-7; TRBD1 might be the D (6 bases). The CDR3 covers 15 residues. The germline V and J ends were trimmed by 1 base and 3 bases, with 14 bases remaining between them. The germline V gene encodes CDR1 SGHNT and CDR2 YYREEE (reference sequence). CDR3 in DNA: TGTGCCAGCAGCTTGTTACAGGGACCCCGCTACGAGCAGTACTTC. It translates to CASSLLQGPRYEQYF.

The chain joins TRBV29-1 to TRBJ1-1; TRBD1 agrees at 12 bases. V gave up 3 bases and J gave up 5 bases; unmatched junction bases: 7. The CDR3 sequence is 15 residues long. From germline, CDR1 is SQVTM and CDR2 ANQGSEA. The CDR3 DNA is TGCAGCGTTGACTCGGGGACAGGGGGCTGGACTGAAGCTTTCTTT. Translated: CSVDSGTGGWTEAFF.

The chain recombines TRBV5-8 with TRBJ1-2; 8 bases line up with TRBD1. J gave up 3 bases and V 3 bases, and 7 bases lay outside the gene matches. CDR3 size: 15 residues. Germline lookup yields CDR1 SGHTS and CDR2 YDEGEE. CDR3 coding DNA: TGTGCCAGCAGCTCCGGACAGGGAGTTTACTATGGCTACACCTTC. This sequence encodes CASSSGQGVYYGYTF. Supplemented by reference TRBV5-8 and TRBJ1-2, the full variable domain reads EAGVTQSPTHLIKTRGQQATLRCSPISGHTSVYWYQQALGLGLQFLLWYDEGEERNRGNFPPRFSGRQFPNYSSELNVNALELEDSALYLCASSSGQGVYYGYTFGSGTRLTVV.

This chain joins TRBV15 and TRBJ2-2; TRBD1 matches 12 bases. The CDR3 sequence is 20 residues long. V gave up 5 bases and J gave up 6 bases; unmatched junction bases: 19. Germline V gene sequence: CDR1 LNHNV, CDR2 YYDKDF (reference sequence). This CDR3 reads CATSRSIKGQGASFPGELFF. In DNA, the CDR3 is TGTGCCACCAGCCGATCCATTAAGGGACAGGGGGCGTCGTTCCCCGGGGAGCTGTTTTTT.

This clone was found once. The chain joins TRBV9 to TRBJ2-5; 8 bases agree with TRBD2. CDR3 length: 17 amino acids. V shed 2 bases, J shed 1 base, and the junction held 10 bases outside the gene matches. CDR1 is SGDLS and CDR2 is YYNGEE in the germline V gene. CDR3 loop: CASSVAPRRGAQETQYF. DNA for the CDR3: TGTGCCAGCAGCGTCGCCCCACGGCGGGGGGCCCAAGAGACCCAGTACTTC. Full variable domain (missing parts from reference TRBV9 and TRBJ2-5): DSGVTQTPKHLITATGQRVTLRCSPRSGDLSVYWYQQSLDQGLQFLIQYYNGEERAKGNILERFSAQQFPDLHSELNLSSLELGDSALYFCASSVAPRRGAQETQYFGPGTRLLVL.

This chain connects TRBV15 to TRBJ1-3; D is unresolved. Per germline, CDR1 LNHNV and CDR2 YYDKDF (reference sequence). This CDR3 has 16 amino acids. The V and J ends lost 1 base and 0 bases respectively, with 10 bases between them. CDR3 coding DNA: TGTGCCACCAGCAGAGTATCTCCCGTCTCTGGAAACACCATATATTTT. Translated: CATSRVSPVSGNTIYF.

This chain connects TRBV5-1 to TRBJ1-1; 10 nucleotides match TRBD1. Trimming at V came to 0 bases and at J to 4 bases, leaving 6 bases not matched to a gene. Looked up from germline, CDR1 is SGHRS and CDR2 is YFSETQ. The CDR3 sequence is 16 residues long. The CDR3 region has the DNA TGCGCCAGCAGCTTGGTTTTTAGGACAGGGGGCACTGAAGCTTTCTTT. It codes for CASSLVFRTGGTEAFF.

The chain employs TRBV28 and TRBJ1-1, with D possibly matching TRBD1 (6 bases). Germline values: CDR1 MDHEN, CDR2 SYDVKM. V was clipped by 5 bases and J by 0 bases, with 10 bases between them. The CDR3 is 14 residues long. CDR3 DNA: TGTGCCAGCAGTGGAACAGGGATGAACACTGAAGCTTTCTTT. Protein product: CASSGTGMNTEAFF.

This clone came up a few times. The J gene is TRBJ1-5, the V gene TRBV19; TRBD1 agrees at 10 bases. CDR3 length equals 16 residues. The ends lost 7 bases at V and 1 base at J; junction bases unmatched: 7. Germline V gene sequence: CDR1 LNHDA, CDR2 SQIVND (reference sequence). This CDR3 reads CASKDRGRVSNQPQHF. The CDR3 nucleotides read TGTGCCAGTAAAGACAGGGGGCGGGTCAGCAATCAGCCCCAGCATTTT.

The rearrangement uses TRBV28 and TRBJ2-7; 8 nucleotides match TRBD2. V shed 8 bases and J 6 bases; nucleotides not matched to a gene: 15. The CDR3 runs to 15 residues. Germline CDR1 is MDHEN and CDR2 is SYDVKM. The CDR3 spells CASPNSGAPVIEQYF. DNA for the CDR3: TGTGCCAGCCCCAATAGCGGGGCGCCTGTAATCGAGCAGTACTTC.

The V and J genes are TRBV11-2 and TRBJ2-1, with 10 bases fitting TRBD1. The CDR3 consists of 16 residues. Germline CDR1 is SGHAT and CDR2 is FQNNGV. V trimming: 5 bases; J trimming: 10 bases; junction bases outside the gene matches: 14. As DNA, the CDR3 is TGTGCCAGCAGCCTACACCCAGGACAGGGGGAAGTCGAGCAGTTCTTC. Amino acids: CASSLHPGQGEVEQFF. Drawing the rest from reference TRBV11-2 and TRBJ2-1, the complete variable domain is EAGVAQSPRYKIIEKRQSVAFWCNPISGHATLYWYQQILGQGPKLLIQFQNNGVVDDSQLPKDRFSAERLKGVDSTLKIQPAKLEDSAVYLCASSLHPGQGEVEQFFGPGTRLTVL.

This clone was counted at least ten times. This chain uses TRBV27 with TRBJ2-4; D call uncertain. V gave up 8 bases and J gave up 1 base, with 24 bases separating them. CDR3 length: 18 residues. The germline V gene encodes CDR1 MNHEY and CDR2 SMNVEV (reference sequence). In DNA form, the CDR3 reads TGTGCCAGCCGAACCTCCCTGTCCCGAGTAAAGGCCAAAAACATTCAGTACTTC. It yields the protein CASRTSLSRVKAKNIQYF.

V is TRBV4-1 and J is TRBJ2-7; 10 bases agree with TRBD1. J lost 6 bases, V lost 2 bases, and 16 bases had no gene match. The CDR3 length is 18 residues. Germline V CDR1 and CDR2: MGHRA, YSYEKL. The CDR3 loop is CASSQLQVPGQGNLEQYF. CDR3 bases: TGCGCCAGCAGCCAACTCCAGGTCCCGGGACAGGGGAACCTCGAGCAGTACTTC.

The chain combines TRBV24-1 with TRBJ2-7, with a possible D match to TRBD2 (5 bases). The germline V and J ends were trimmed by 3 bases and 2 bases, with 16 bases remaining between them. Germline values: CDR1 KGHDR, CDR2 SFDVKD. The CDR3 is 16 amino acids. The CDR3 coding sequence is TGTGCCACCAGTGATCCCCATCAGAGGGCCCCCTACGAGCAGTACTTC. It codes for CATSDPHQRAPYEQYF.

The rearrangement uses TRBV7-9 and TRBJ2-7; the match to TRBD2 covers 7 bases. With 1 base clipped from V and 3 bases from J, the junction kept 6 bases outside the gene matches. The CDR3 loop spans 15 amino acids. Germline CDR1 SEHNR, CDR2 FQNEAQ (reference sequence). CDR3 sequence: CASSLVAGDNYEQYF. The CDR3 DNA follows: TGTGCCAGCAGCTTAGTAGCGGGTGACAACTACGAGCAGTACTTC.

The genes are TRBV4-2 and TRBJ2-5, with 15 bases matching TRBD2. J gave up 5 bases and V 3 bases, and 7 bases lay outside the gene matches. This CDR3 has 17 residues. CDR1 and CDR2 (germline): LGHNA, YNFKEQ. The CDR3 here is CASSQRTSGGAQETQYF. In DNA form, the CDR3 reads TGTGCCAGCAGCCAGAGGACTAGCGGGGGGGCACAGGAGACCCAGTACTTC.

The chain combines TRBV19 with TRBJ1-6; tentative D call: TRBD1 (6 bases). The length of the CDR3 is 19 residues. Deletions cut 3 bases from V and 0 bases from J, with 18 bases between. Germline V gene lookup returns CDR1 LNHDA and CDR2 SQIVND (reference sequence). The CDR3 protein is CASSIFSGQLSSYNSPLHF. Written as DNA, the CDR3 is TGTGCCAGTAGTATTTTTAGTGGACAGCTCAGCTCCTATAATTCACCCCTCCACTTT.

The rearrangement joins TRBV6-4 to TRBJ1-6, with D maybe TRBD1 (5 bases). This CDR3 is built from 13 residues. Trimming removed 4 bases from V and 7 bases from J, with 8 bases in between. Germline V gene sequence: CDR1 MRHNA, CDR2 SNTAGT. CDR3 region: CASSVGGNSPLHF. The DNA of the CDR3 is TGTGCCAGCAGTGTCGGGGGGAATTCACCCCTCCACTTT.

The chain links TRBV5-1 to TRBJ1-6; no reliable D call. Trimming removed 0 bases at V and 9 bases at J, with 7 bases between. Per the germline V gene, CDR1 is SGHRS and CDR2 is YFSETQ. The CDR3 loop spans 13 amino acids. CDR3 DNA: TGCGCCAGCAGCTTGGAAGCTCGTTCACCCCTCCACTTT. This sequence encodes CASSLEARSPLHF.

The CDR3 coding sequence is TGTGCCAGCAGCGTGAGGGCAGGTCAGCCCCAGCATTTT. This sequence encodes CASSVRAGQPQHF. The V and J genes are TRBV9 and TRBJ1-5; D is unresolved. The V and J ends lost 2 bases and 6 bases respectively, with 9 bases between them. Germline V lookup: CDR1 SGDLS, CDR2 YYNGEE. The CDR3 spans 13 residues.